This T cell receptor (beta chain) was found in a study of neurological immune-mediated disorders. TCRdb analysed the 5' RACE reads with MiXCR anew, one entry per CDR3 protein. This table holds about 46,000 distinct CDR3 sequences, just under 4.5% found once. Germline V gene sequence: CDR1 MDHEN, CDR2 SYDVKM. V dropped 7 bases and J dropped 4 bases, with 13 bases sitting between them. The CDR3 length is 13 residues. This clonotype has ten or more counts. Its antigen remains unidentified. Study findings and constraints: The multiple sclerosis repertoire cluster lacked an association with any feature, whether clinical or MRI. A possible signature was seen in one related-CDR3 cluster, into which phylogenetic grouping placed the repertoires of 18 of 34 multiple sclerosis patients.

Specimen: PBMCs. The chain joins TRBV28 to TRBJ1-2; D unresolved. The clonotype originates from a woman aged 55-69 years with multiple sclerosis. The CDR3, as DNA: TGTGCCAGCATAAACCCCGCCAGCTATGGCTACACCTTC. Translating it yields CASINPASYGYTF.